This TCR beta chain was obtained from a study of OX40 agonist ivuxolimab in advanced cancers. At the level of the study: Prior therapy, whether anti-PD-1, anti-PD-L1 or anti-CTLA-4, was allowed, and roughly 40% had some.

The germline CDR1 and CDR2 sequences are MNHEY and SMNVEV (reference sequence). The ends were cut back, 2 bases at V and 8 bases at J, with 10 bases in the middle. This CDR3 contains 13 residues. TCRdb's copy holds only in-frame clones and misses some; the assay was immunoSEQ multiplex PCR. The sample includes around 61,000 clones, about 92% of them seen just once. Samples were taken at baseline and on day 1 of cycles 4 and 7. The sample in question was CD4+ or CD8+ T cells sorted from blood, obtained in a trial of the OX40 agonist ivuxolimab. The source of this sequence is an adult with an advanced solid tumor such as melanoma, head and neck, liver or kidney cancer. The gene calls are TRBV27 and TRBJ2-1, with TRBD2 as a possible D gene (5 bases). DNA of the CDR3: TGTGCCAGCAGTTTAATTCTAGCCCATGAGCAGTTCTTC. Translating it yields CASSLILAHEQFF.